This T cell receptor beta chain was sequenced in a study of STAT3 mutations in large granular lymphocyte leukemia (dated by TCRdb to about 2019). Background for the entire study: Roughly half of the T-LGLL patients who were sequenced longitudinally carried canonical activating STAT3 mutations. One or more immunosuppressive therapy regimens were given to more than half of T-LGLL patients, and hematologic response was seen in about 40% of the treated patients. Patients with T-cell large granular lymphocyte leukemia underwent serial deep sequencing of TCRbeta CDR3 and STAT3 to reconstruct clonal hierarchy and dynamics. From an initial cohort of 200 to 250 LGL patients, eighteen representative T-LGLL cases were chosen for longitudinal sequencing of TCRbeta and STAT3. As controls within the study, a couple of patients with natural killer LGL leukemia were also sequenced longitudinally. On average, sequencing was done at more than 3 time points per patient, with the number of samplings ranging from 2 to 8.

The same DNA, extracted from blood mononuclear cells, served for both the TCR sequencing and the STAT3 sequencing. The CDR3 sequence holds 12 residues, the cysteine and phenylalanine included. Solely the CDR3 DNA is kept, with 36 bases framed from the first base. The germline V gene gives CDR1 as SQVTM and CDR2 as ANQGSEA. Clipping removes 7 bases from V and 6 bases from J, with 5 as the unmatched junction base count. TCRbeta libraries were sequenced on an Illumina MiSeq, averaging roughly 40,000 productive templates per sample. TCRbeta CDR3 libraries were generated with the immunoSEQ assay using multiplex PCR amplification. The source study handled its data this way. Repertoire diversity was calculated as previously defined, with values near 0 taken to indicate extremely monoclonal samples. TCRdb mirrors the immuneACCESS table, restricted to in-frame sequences. Some clones are absent from its copies; in checked studies, under half trace to an unresolved V gene, and the reason for the others is unknown. The V and J calls and clone size were taken over from that table, and D and trimming were inferred from the DNA. For this sample the table gives 10,000 to 15,000 clones, of which roughly 85% were detected only once. The ten most abundant clones make up about 12% of the sample.

Of note for this clone: Its antigen is unknown. Base qualities are not at hand, and no much larger clone is one base apart.

Study-wide findings and limitations: Since codominant clonotypes persisted in some patients, a small but highly pathogenic clone may have gone undetected. The burden of the dominant TCR clone was higher than the STAT3 mutant burden in several patients, which suggests that the STAT3 mutation arose secondarily inside a clone that had already expanded. TCR clonotype switching after therapy was observed in 6 of 18 patients, and all newly emerging clones were found to be STAT3 wild type. Every T-LGLL patient showed at least one immunodominant TCRbeta clonotype, and about half showed multiple immunodominant subclonotypes. Because no samples were available when a clone first appeared, clonal expansion was inferred from samplings taken at other points. The linking of therapy response to changes in TCR clonal burden was complicated by variable intervals between samplings and differing treatment regimens.

The sample was PBMCs. The sequence derives from a human donor with T large granular lymphocyte leukemia. Some clones in this sample may be carry-over from other donors' samples. The rearrangement joined TRBV29-1 to TRBJ1-1, with TRBD1 matching 10 junction bases. The nucleotide sequence is TGCAGCGCGGACAGGGGGTCCGCTGAAGCTTTCTTT. It specifies CSADRGSAEAFF.